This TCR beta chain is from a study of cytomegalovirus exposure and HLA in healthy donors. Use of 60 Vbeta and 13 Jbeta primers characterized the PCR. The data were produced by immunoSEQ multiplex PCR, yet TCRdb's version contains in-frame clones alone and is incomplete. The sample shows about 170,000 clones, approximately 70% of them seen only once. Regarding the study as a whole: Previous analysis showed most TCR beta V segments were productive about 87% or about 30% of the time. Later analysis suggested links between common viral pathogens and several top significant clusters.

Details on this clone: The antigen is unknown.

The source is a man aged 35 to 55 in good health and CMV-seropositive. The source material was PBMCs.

CDR3 bases: TGCGCCAGCAGCCAAGATGACAGGGGGCTCACAGATACGCAGTATTTT. Its translation is CASSQDDRGLTDTQYF. The chain couples TRBV4-1 to TRBJ2-3; 10 bases match TRBD1. The CDR3 has 16 amino acids. V gave up 0 bases and J gave up 2 bases; unmatched junction bases: 2. Germline CDR1 MGHRA, CDR2 YSYEKL.